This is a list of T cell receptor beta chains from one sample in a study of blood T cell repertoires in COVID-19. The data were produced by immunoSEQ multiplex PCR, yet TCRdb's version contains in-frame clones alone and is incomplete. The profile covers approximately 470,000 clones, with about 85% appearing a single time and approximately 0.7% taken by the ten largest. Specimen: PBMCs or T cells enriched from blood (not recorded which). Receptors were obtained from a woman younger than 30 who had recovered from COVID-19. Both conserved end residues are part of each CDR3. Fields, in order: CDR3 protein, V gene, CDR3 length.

CDR3aa: CASSLGLAGGEETQYF; v_gene: TRBV19; len: 16
CDR3aa: CASSAAGIAGAGLHEQYF; v_gene: TRBV6-1; len: 18
CDR3aa: CASSSGNRDIQYF; v_gene: TRBV19; len: 13
CDR3aa: CARSLDHRGGFNEKLFF; v_gene: TRBV5-3; len: 17
CDR3aa: CASTYRGGTEAFF; v_gene: TRBV6-5; len: 13
CDR3aa: CASSPQQSTGELFF; v_gene: TRBV18; len: 14
CDR3aa: CATRLAGGSSYEQYF; v_gene: TRBV28; len: 15
CDR3aa: CASILGARGNTEAFF; v_gene: TRBV27; len: 15
CDR3aa: CASSLRTGGSNQPQHF; v_gene: TRBV19; len: 16
CDR3aa: CASSLELAGRGEQFF; v_gene: TRBV7-7; len: 15
CDR3aa: CASSGGAGHESYTF; v_gene: TRBV7-9; len: 14
CDR3aa: CASSLVGDSNQPQHF; v_gene: TRBV7-8; len: 15
CDR3aa: CASSPDFWRTEAFF; v_gene: TRBV18; len: 14
CDR3aa: CASSQGGGAYEQYF; v_gene: TRBV4-1; len: 14
CDR3aa: CAWSVRGADSPLHF; v_gene: TRBV30; len: 14
CDR3aa: CASSPFWTGNEQFF; v_gene: TRBV18; len: 14
CDR3aa: CASSVNTGGLDIQYF; v_gene: TRBV7-8; len: 15
CDR3aa: CASSLLGTHEQYF; v_gene: TRBV28; len: 13
CDR3aa: CASSPPQGFTGELFF; v_gene: TRBV18; len: 15
CDR3aa: CASSPHGEEALTEAFF; v_gene: TRBV9; len: 16
CDR3aa: CASSLPSRGGNRNSPLHF; v_gene: TRBV28; len: 18
CDR3aa: CASSLAPGGGDTQYF; v_gene: TRBV7-2; len: 15
CDR3aa: CASSSGGETQYF; v_gene: TRBV5-8; len: 12
CDR3aa: CASSIIWGTDNSPLHF; v_gene: TRBV19; len: 16
CDR3aa: CASSIGPGTGDFQLFEKLFF; v_gene: TRBV28; len: 20
CDR3aa: CASSPGQGQVGEQYF; v_gene: TRBV19; len: 15
CDR3aa: CASSQDRNQPQHF; v_gene: TRBV3-1/TRBV3-2; len: 13
CDR3aa: CAWSPTGQGTYGYTF; v_gene: TRBV30; len: 15
CDR3aa: CASIYQPQHF; v_gene: TRBV27; len: 10
CDR3aa: CAWSPGGRRQETQYF; v_gene: TRBV30; len: 15
CDR3aa: CASNKLAGGQSTDTQYF; v_gene: TRBV5-1; len: 17
CDR3aa: CASKANRDTEAFF; v_gene: TRBV5-4; len: 13
CDR3aa: CASRPKTRTFLLRETQYF; v_gene: TRBV5-8; len: 18
CDR3aa: CASSLEIGDTSFF; v_gene: TRBV5-1; len: 13